The 4 T cell receptor beta chains below were found in one sample sequenced in a study of human T cells and chemical hapten exposure (dated by TCRdb to 2020 to 2022). The time point tag for this specimen amounts to: patch test 1, 2 weeks after DPC sensitization. The intended sense of this specimen's treatment or condition label: therapeutic diphenylcyclopropenone sensitization with weekly scalp DPC. Libraries were made using RACE. The run used a NextSeq 500. TCRdb handled the public reads itself, with Q25 trimming in fastp and clone calling in MiXCR, and kept productive beta chains. A single entry per CDR3 protein holds the most common genes and DNA from its merged rows. The sample profile shows roughly 360,000 distinct CDR3 sequences; 4.8% of them were found once. Under 2.5% of the sample goes to the ten largest clones. The source material was whole blood, sampled in connection with sensitization to the hapten diphenylcyclopropenone (DPC). Receptors originate from a woman in her forties or fifties with alopecia areata. Some clones in this sample may be carry-over from other donors' samples.

Ten or more counts support this clonotype. In nucleotides, the CDR3 is TGCGCCAGCAGCTTGGGGACAGGGGGTGAAAAACTGTTTTTT. It is translated as CASSLGTGGEKLFF. V and J are TRBV5-1 and TRBJ1-4; 10 nucleotides line up with TRBD1. The CDR3 contains 14 residues. Germline assignment: CDR1 SGHRS and CDR2 YFSETQ. The V segment lost 0 bases and the J segment 7 bases; nucleotides outside the gene matches: 0.

This clonotype was recorded at least ten times. The chain links TRBV3-1 to TRBJ2-7, with D unclear. Trimming left V 0 bases short and J 7 bases short, with 10 bases between. CDR3 length: 13 residues. From germline, CDR1 is LGHDT and CDR2 YNNKEL (reference sequence). CDR3 sequence: CASSQEAFREQYF. In DNA form, the CDR3 reads TGTGCCAGCAGCCAAGAGGCCTTCCGTGAGCAGTACTTC.

The J gene is TRBJ2-5, the V gene TRBV2; 8 bases are shared with TRBD2. J gave up 3 bases and V 5 bases, and 11 bases lay outside the gene matches. CDR3 length equals 16 residues. CDR1 SNHLY and CDR2 FYNNEI come from the germline V gene. CDR3 bases: TGTGCCAGCAGTCCTGCGTCACTAGCGGTAAAAGAGACCCAGTACTTC. This gives the protein CASSPASLAVKETQYF.

Regarding this clonotype: This may come from a read error, since a much larger clone is one base off. The chain employs TRBV10-3 and TRBJ2-6; D perhaps matches TRBD1 (6 bases). This CDR3 comprises 17 residues. Between the trimmed V and J ends, which lost 4 bases and 0 bases, there was a span of 13 bases. CDR1 ENHRY and CDR2 SYGVKD come from the germline V gene. CDR3 sequence reads: CAISGYREVSGANVLTF. CDR3 in DNA: TGTGCCATCAGTGGGTACAGGGAAGTCTCTGGGGCCAACGTCCTGACTTTC.